This is a list of T cell receptor beta chains from one sample in a study of blood T cell repertoires in COVID-19. Measured with immunoSEQ multiplex PCR; TCRdb has only the in-frame clones, and not every one. Here the sample spans approximately 64,000 clones, 85% to 90% being singletons. Material: PBMCs or T cells enriched from blood (not recorded which). Every receptor here comes from a woman aged 40 to 49 who had recovered from COVID-19. The CDR3 runs from the conserved cysteine through the conserved F or W. Fields, in order: J gene, D gene, clone size, V gene, CDR3 protein, CDR3 DNA. A D gene is named only where the DNA matches it firmly. Rows may omit the clone size; those that give it use once, few, many or a size class.

>TRBJ2-7|TRBD1|NA|TRBV29-1
CSVRPGQGIDEQYF
TGCAGCGTAAGACCGGGACAGGGTATCGACGAGCAGTACTTC
>TRBJ1-1|TRBD1|NA|TRBV27
CASSENRGSEAFF
TGTGCCAGCAGTGAAAACAGGGGTTCTGAAGCTTTCTTT
>TRBJ1-2|NA|NA|TRBV14
CASSQGNKGANYGYTF
TGTGCCAGCAGCCAAGGCAATAAGGGAGCTAACTATGGCTACACCTTC
>TRBJ2-1|TRBD1|once|TRBV24-1
CATSDPGTGEDEQFF
TGTGCCACCAGTGACCCTGGGACAGGGGAGGATGAGCAGTTCTTC
>TRBJ2-5|TRBD1|once|TRBV24-1
CATSDLPGRDRAQETQYF
TGTGCCACCAGTGATTTGCCGGGACGGGACAGGGCTCAAGAGACCCAGTACTTC
>TRBJ2-7|NA|NA|TRBV5-1
CASNGVWGDEQYF
TGCGCCAGCAATGGTGTTTGGGGGGACGAGCAGTACTTC
>TRBJ2-1|TRBD2|NA|TRBV27
CASSLSVWTSGYNEQFF
TGTGCCAGCAGTTTATCGGTCTGGACTAGCGGGTACAATGAGCAGTTCTTC
>TRBJ2-7|NA|once|TRBV19
CASSAARDTDYEQYF
TGTGCCAGTAGTGCGGCCCGGGACACAGACTACGAGCAGTACTTC
>TRBJ2-7|NA|NA|TRBV7-9
CASSLAMRRGLSSEQYF
TGTGCCAGCAGCTTAGCCATGAGGAGGGGGCTGTCTTCCGAGCAGTACTTC
>TRBJ1-5|NA|NA|TRBV6-5
CASRLQVNQPQHF
TGTGCCAGCAGATTACAGGTCAATCAGCCCCAGCATTTT
>TRBJ1-1|TRBD1|NA|TRBV7-9
CASSSKTGVDTEAFF
TGTGCCAGCAGCTCCAAGACAGGGGTGGACACTGAAGCTTTCTTT
>TRBJ2-5|NA|NA|TRBV27
CASSLYQAPETQYF
TGTGCCAGCAGTTTATACCAGGCCCCGGAGACCCAGTACTTC
>TRBJ2-7|TRBD1|once|TRBV5-8
CASRPRRGSYEQYF
TGTGCCAGCAGACCCCGCAGGGGGTCCTACGAGCAGTACTTC
>TRBJ2-3|TRBD1|NA|TRBV5-1
CASSGGQGGTDTQYF
TGCGCCAGCAGCGGGGGACAGGGTGGCACAGATACGCAGTATTTT
>TRBJ2-5|NA|NA|TRBV27
CASSYLSGQETQYF
TGTGCCAGCAGTTACCTGTCCGGCCAAGAGACCCAGTACTTC
>TRBJ2-1|TRBD1|NA|TRBV12-5
CASAPQGQVHNEQFF
TGTGCTAGTGCCCCCCAGGGACAGGTCCACAATGAGCAGTTCTTC
>TRBJ1-2|TRBD1|NA|TRBV7-9
CASSSSTRPGQVARGYTF
TGTGCCAGCAGCTCCTCCACTAGACCCGGACAGGTTGCGCGTGGCTACACCTTC
>TRBJ1-4|TRBD1|few|TRBV7-9
CASSRTGGKQEKLFF
TGTGCCAGCAGTAGGACAGGGGGCAAACAAGAAAAACTGTTTTTT
>TRBJ2-5|NA|NA|TRBV18
CASSKAVETQYF
TGTGCCAGCTCAAAGGCGGTAGAGACCCAGTACTTC
>TRBJ2-1|TRBD2|NA|TRBV11-2
CASSPLWGGVNEQFF
TGTGCCAGCAGCCCGCTGTGGGGGGGGGTAAATGAGCAGTTCTTC
>TRBJ2-2|NA|NA|TRBV5-1
CASRLSQGPGTGELFF
TGCGCCAGCAGACTCAGTCAGGGGCCAGGGACCGGGGAGCTGTTTTTT
>TRBJ1-4|NA|NA|TRBV19
CASSSSAGRVNEKLFF
TGTGCCAGTAGTTCATCCGCGGGGCGCGTCAATGAAAAACTGTTTTTT
>TRBJ1-6|NA|NA|TRBV27
CASRPENLRNSPLHF
TGTGCCAGCAGACCTGAAAACTTGAGGAATTCACCCCTCCACTTT
>TRBJ1-2|NA|NA|TRBV9
CASRRGGTDGYTF
TGTGCCAGCAGGCGGGGGGGGACGGATGGCTACACCTTC
>TRBJ2-1|NA|NA|TRBV11-3
CASSETGYNEQFF
TGTGCCAGCAGCGAAACAGGGTACAATGAGCAGTTCTTC
>TRBJ2-5|TRBD2|NA|TRBV4-2
CASSPRTSGGEQETQYF
TGTGCCAGCAGCCCCCGGACTAGCGGGGGGGAACAAGAGACCCAGTACTTC
>TRBJ1-1|NA|NA|TRBV5-6
CASSSLVVGGRWNTEAFF
TGTGCCAGCAGCTCACTAGTGGTCGGGGGAAGATGGAACACTGAAGCTTTCTTT
>TRBJ1-1|NA|NA|TRBV7-2
CASSFGGRTEAFF
TGTGCCAGCAGCTTTGGCGGAAGGACTGAAGCTTTCTTT
>TRBJ2-7|NA|NA|TRBV4-1
CASSQAVPSYEQYF
TGCGCCAGCAGCCAGGCGGTACCCTCCTACGAGCAGTACTTC
>TRBJ2-3|NA|NA|TRBV9
CASSASNPSTDTQYF
TGTGCCAGCAGCGCCTCTAATCCGAGCACAGATACGCAGTATTTT
>TRBJ1-1|NA|once|TRBV5-4
CASSLDRSNTEAFF
TGTGCCAGCAGCTTGGACAGGTCGAACACTGAAGCTTTCTTT
>TRBJ2-1|TRBD2|NA|TRBV6-1
CASSEGLAGYNEQFF
TGTGCCAGCAGTGAGGGACTAGCGGGGTACAATGAGCAGTTCTTC
>TRBJ2-7|TRBD2|NA|TRBV13
CASSWSGGAWREQYF
TGTGCCAGCAGCTGGAGCGGGGGGGCCTGGAGGGAGCAGTACTTC
>TRBJ2-7|NA|NA|TRBV4-1
CASSQDPLGLGSYEQYF
TGCGCCAGCAGCCAAGACCCCTTAGGACTGGGAAGCTACGAGCAGTACTTC
>TRBJ2-3|TRBD2|NA|TRBV9
CASSTPGGSTDTQYF
TGTGCCAGCAGCACACCGGGGGGGAGCACAGATACGCAGTATTTT
>TRBJ2-3|NA|NA|TRBV5-8
CASSLSEAGSTDTQYF
TGTGCCAGCAGCTTGTCGGAAGCGGGTAGCACAGATACGCAGTATTTT
>TRBJ1-5|TRBD1|few|TRBV24-1
CATSDSGQGRQPQHF
TGTGCCACCAGTGATTCAGGACAGGGGCGGCAGCCCCAGCATTTT
>TRBJ2-7|NA|NA|TRBV9
CASSVTGASRGEQYF
TGTGCCAGCAGCGTTACCGGGGCCTCCCGGGGGGAGCAGTACTTC
>TRBJ2-3|NA|NA|TRBV3-1/TRBV3-2
CASSHLNTGVSHTDTQYF
TGTGCCAGCAGCCATCTTAATACGGGGGTGTCCCACACAGATACGCAGTATTTT
>TRBJ2-3|TRBD1|NA|TRBV5-1
CASSWIIGGTGMADTQYF
TGCGCCAGCAGCTGGATTATTGGGGGGACAGGGATGGCAGATACGCAGTATTTT
>TRBJ1-1|TRBD1|NA|TRBV19
CASSVDRDPYTEAFF
TGTGCCAGTAGTGTCGACAGGGATCCGTACACTGAAGCTTTCTTT
>TRBJ2-5|NA|NA|TRBV5-5
CASSPRGGLDETQYF
TGTGCCAGCAGCCCCCGCGGGGGCCTGGATGAGACCCAGTACTTC
>TRBJ1-4|NA|NA|TRBV7-9
CASSLVPGEKLFF
TGTGCCAGCAGCTTAGTCCCCGGGGAAAAACTGTTTTTT
>TRBJ2-1|TRBD2|NA|TRBV19
CASSIGKRGNNEQFF
TGTGCCAGTAGTATAGGGAAGCGGGGAAACAATGAGCAGTTCTTC
>TRBJ1-1|NA|NA|TRBV18
CASSVQGKLEAFF
TGTGCCAGCTCAGTCCAGGGTAAATTAGAAGCTTTCTTT
>TRBJ1-1|NA|NA|TRBV10-3
CAIMTSGGAGTEAFF
TGTGCCATCATGACGTCCGGGGGGGCGGGCACTGAAGCTTTCTTT
>TRBJ1-5|TRBD1|NA|TRBV7-9
CASSSRGRPQHF
TGTGCCAGCAGCTCCAGGGGGAGGCCCCAGCATTTT
>TRBJ2-1|TRBD2|NA|TRBV6-4
CASSDSSGGANEQFF
TGTGCCAGCAGTGACTCGAGCGGGGGGGCCAATGAGCAGTTCTTC
>TRBJ2-5|NA|NA|TRBV5-1
CASSLPGDQETQYF
TGCGCCAGCAGCTTGCCGGGGGACCAAGAGACCCAGTACTTC
>TRBJ2-7|NA|once|TRBV6-5
CASSYSSRDHEQYF
TGTGCCAGCAGTTACTCTTCCAGGGATCACGAGCAGTACTTC
>TRBJ1-6|NA|NA|TRBV5-4
CASSLAGDRRNSPLHF
TGTGCCAGCAGCTTGGCCGGCGACAGGCGTAATTCACCCCTCCACTTT
>TRBJ2-5|TRBD1|NA|TRBV5-1
CASSSTNRGGETQYF
TGCGCCAGCAGCTCGACAAACAGGGGTGGGGAGACCCAGTACTTC
>TRBJ1-2|NA|NA|TRBV21-1
CASSKALGRNYGYTF
TGTGCCAGCAGCAAAGCGCTCGGGAGGAACTATGGCTACACCTTC
>TRBJ1-5|NA|NA|TRBV11-2
CASSLGRLSNQPQHF
TGTGCCAGCAGCTTAGGGAGGCTTAGCAATCAGCCCCAGCATTTT
>TRBJ1-4|NA|NA|TRBV9
CASSVVDSGGQLNEKLFF
TGTGCCAGCAGCGTAGTTGATTCGGGCGGACAGCTTAATGAAAAACTGTTTTTT
>TRBJ1-1|TRBD1|NA|TRBV11-2
CASRPTGWGTEAFF
TGTGCCAGCAGACCGACAGGGTGGGGCACTGAAGCTTTCTTT
>TRBJ1-2|NA|NA|TRBV5-1
CASSPDTVYGYTF
TGCGCCAGCAGCCCCGATACAGTCTATGGCTACACCTTC
>TRBJ1-6|NA|NA|TRBV7-3
CASSLRRGDSPLHF
TGTGCCAGCAGCTTACGGCGCGGTGATTCACCCCTCCACTTT